This T cell receptor beta chain appears in the sequencing data of a study of T-cell reconstitution after alpha-beta-depleted transplantation in children. CDR1 and CDR2 (germline): MNHNS, SASEGT. The CDR3 is 14 residues long. Trimming took 6 bases from V and 7 from J, leaving 18 bases between them. Unique molecular identifiers were incorporated into the prepared TCRbeta library. One entry per CDR3 protein, called by TCRdb with MiXCR from the PCR reads. This table holds approximately 490,000 distinct CDR3 sequences, around 13% found once. The origin of this receptor is a human donor who donated a stem cell graft to a child with combined immunodeficiency. This sequence joins TRBV6-1 and TRBJ2-5; D remains unclear. The material was PBMCs from the stem cell graft donor, obtained from the stem cell graft. CDR3 protein: CASSPDGVVGTQYF. CDR3 coding DNA: TGTGCCAGCAGCCCGGACGGTGTGGTGGGGACCCAGTACTTC.